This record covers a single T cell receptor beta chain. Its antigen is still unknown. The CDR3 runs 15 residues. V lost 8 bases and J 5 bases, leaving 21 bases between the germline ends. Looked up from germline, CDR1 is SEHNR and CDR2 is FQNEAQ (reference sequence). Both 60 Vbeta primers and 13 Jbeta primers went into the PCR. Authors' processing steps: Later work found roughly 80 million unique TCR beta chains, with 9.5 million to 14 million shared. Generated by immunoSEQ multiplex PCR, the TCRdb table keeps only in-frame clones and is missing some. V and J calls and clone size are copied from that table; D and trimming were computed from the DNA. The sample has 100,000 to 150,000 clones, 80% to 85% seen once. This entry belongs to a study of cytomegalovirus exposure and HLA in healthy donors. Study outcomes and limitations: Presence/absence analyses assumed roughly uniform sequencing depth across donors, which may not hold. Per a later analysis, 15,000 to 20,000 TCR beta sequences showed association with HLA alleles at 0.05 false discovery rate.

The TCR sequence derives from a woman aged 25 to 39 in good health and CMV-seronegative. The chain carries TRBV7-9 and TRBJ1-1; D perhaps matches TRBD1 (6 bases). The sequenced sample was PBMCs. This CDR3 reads CASRGGSGLGTEAFF. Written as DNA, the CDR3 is TGTGCCAGCCGAGGGGGTTCAGGGCTGGGAACTGAAGCTTTCTTT.